Shown below are 21 T cell receptor beta chains from a single sample sequenced in a study of blood T cell repertoires in COVID-19. Produced via immunoSEQ multiplex PCR; TCRdb's table is partial and in-frame only. The data show approximately 210,000 clones, 80% seen once. The sequenced sample was PBMCs or T cells enriched from blood (not recorded which). All receptors come from a man aged 30 to 45 with acute COVID-19.

The rearrangement uses TRBV25-1 and TRBJ2-5, with D possibly matching TRBD2 (7 bases). Per germline, CDR1 MGHDK and CDR2 SYGVNS. Trimming shortened V by 4 bases and J by 5 bases, and 20 bases separated the two germline ends. CDR3 length: 16 residues. The CDR3, as DNA: TGTGCCAGCAGTGCCCCCCCGGGGGCCGGGGGGGAGACCCAGTACTTC. This sequence encodes CASSAPPGAGGETQYF.

This sequence joins TRBV7-2 and TRBJ1-1, with TRBD1 matching over 7 bases. V lost 4 bases to trimming and J lost 3 bases; unmatched junction nucleotides: 2. CDR1 and CDR2 (germline): SGHTA, FQGNSA. The CDR3 spans 13 residues. The CDR3 DNA sequence: TGTGCCAGCAGCTACAGGGGATACACTGAAGCTTTCTTT. Translated, it gives CASSYRGYTEAFF.

The CDR3 is CASSRTGVGTEAFF. The CDR3 nucleotides are TGTGCCAGCAGCCGAACCGGGGTAGGCACTGAAGCTTTCTTT. The J gene is TRBJ1-1, the V gene TRBV5-6; D ambiguous. V dropped 4 bases and J dropped 4 bases, with 14 bases sitting between them. The CDR3 runs 14 residues. Germline V CDR1 and CDR2: SGHDT, YYEEEE.

The chain links TRBV21-1 to TRBJ2-7; the table gives TRBD1 as D, unverified against the DNA. TRBV21-1 is reported as a pseudogene. The CDR3 totals 15 residues. In nucleotides, the CDR3 is TGTGCCAGCAGCAGACCGGGACAGGGGTCCTACGAGCAGTACTTC. Protein product: CASSRPGQGSYEQYF.

V is TRBV10-2 and J is TRBJ2-6; 9 nucleotides align to TRBD1. Trimming cost V 8 bases and J 0 bases; bases outside gene matches: 8. Looked up from germline, CDR1 is WSHSY and CDR2 is SAAADI. This CDR3 spans 17 amino acids. This CDR3 reads CASGLTGGSSGANVLTF. The CDR3 DNA reads TGCGCCAGCGGACTGACAGGGGGTAGCTCTGGGGCCAACGTCCTGACTTTC.

This clone was recorded only once. The J gene is TRBJ1-3, the V gene TRBV12-5; D is unclear. The length of the CDR3 is 13 residues. CDR1 is LGHNT and CDR2 is FRNRAP in the germline V gene. The ends were cut back, 0 bases at V and 4 bases at J, with 4 bases in the middle. CDR3 DNA: TGTGCTAGTGGTTTGGTCCCGGGAAACACCATATATTTT. It specifies CASGLVPGNTIYF.

V usage is TRBV5-1 and J usage is TRBJ1-3; 10 nucleotides agree with TRBD1. The CDR3 consists of 14 residues. V trimming: 4 bases; J trimming: 6 bases; junction bases outside the gene matches: 4. The germline V gene encodes CDR1 SGHRS and CDR2 YFSETQ. CDR3 in amino acids: CASSMTGGLNTIYF. In nucleotides, the CDR3 is TGCGCCAGCAGCATGACAGGGGGCCTAAACACCATATATTTT.

The J gene is TRBJ2-2, the V gene TRBV3-1 (or the pseudogene TRBV3-2); D is undetermined. The CDR3 spans 14 residues. Germline-derived CDR1 and CDR2 are LGHDT and YNNKEL (reference sequence). Trimming shortened V by 3 bases and J by 1 base, and 6 bases separated the two germline ends. The CDR3 region is CASSQSQNTGELFF. DNA of the CDR3: TGTGCCAGCAGCCAGTCCCAGAACACCGGGGAGCTGTTTTTT.

This chain links TRBV19 with TRBJ1-3; 10 bases are shared with TRBD1. This CDR3 has 13 residues. Germline V gene lookup returns CDR1 LNHDA and CDR2 SQIVND (reference sequence). V was clipped by 11 bases and J by 4 bases; unmatched bases: 5. CDR3 coding DNA: TGTGCCGCCCGGACAGGGGGAGGAAACACCATATATTTT. It yields the protein CAARTGGGNTIYF.

The chain couples TRBV19 to TRBJ2-1, with 12 bases lining up with TRBD1. This CDR3 contains 16 residues. Germline CDR1 LNHDA, CDR2 SQIVND (reference sequence). V lost 4 bases, J lost 7 bases, and 8 bases stayed unmatched. The CDR3 sequence is CASSTSGQGARNEQFF. The CDR3 bases are TGTGCCAGTAGTACTTCGGGACAGGGGGCGCGGAATGAGCAGTTCTTC.

The gene calls are TRBV29-1 and TRBJ1-2, with 7 bases fitting TRBD1. The V segment lost 6 bases and the J segment 1 base; nucleotides outside the gene matches: 11. The V gene's germline CDR1 is SQVTM and CDR2 ANQGSEA. There are 15 residues in the CDR3. CDR3 DNA sequence: TGCAGCGTGGGGGGAACAGGGGCTCATAACTATGGCTACACCTTC. Protein: CSVGGTGAHNYGYTF.

The chain combines TRBV30 with TRBJ1-3; D unclear. The CDR3 runs to 12 residues. The germline V and J ends were trimmed by 4 bases and 3 bases, with 7 bases remaining between them. Germline lookup yields CDR1 GTSNPN and CDR2 SVGIG (reference sequence). This CDR3 reads CAWNRDGNTIYF. CDR3 nucleotide sequence: TGTGCCTGGAATCGAGATGGAAACACCATATATTTT.

The chain links TRBV29-1 to TRBJ1-1, with TRBD1 matching 10 bases. V trimming: 6 bases; J trimming: 2 bases; junction bases outside the gene matches: 3. CDR3 length equals 13 residues. Per the germline V gene, CDR1 is SQVTM and CDR2 is ANQGSEA. CDR3 amino acids: CSVWDRGNTEAFF. CDR3 in DNA: TGCAGCGTGTGGGACAGGGGCAACACTGAAGCTTTCTTT.

The rearrangement joins TRBV9 to TRBJ2-1; TRBD2 might be the D (6 bases). There are 15 residues in the CDR3. Trimming removed 3 bases from V and 2 bases from J, with 12 bases in between. CDR1 is SGDLS, CDR2 YYNGEE, per germline. The CDR3 region has the DNA TGTGCCAGCAGCGCGGGCGGGACTGCCTACAATGAGCAGTTCTTC. Its protein product is CASSAGGTAYNEQFF.

The chain combines TRBV19 with TRBJ1-5; TRBD1 is a possible D gene (5 bases). This CDR3 is built from 14 residues. V dropped 6 bases and J dropped 0 bases, with 9 bases sitting between them. Looked up from germline, CDR1 is LNHDA and CDR2 is SQIVND (reference sequence). The CDR3 loop reads CASRKGNSNQPQHF. The CDR3 DNA is TGTGCCAGTAGAAAGGGGAATAGCAATCAGCCCCAGCATTTT.

The chain uses TRBV2 and TRBJ2-3; perhaps TRBD1 as D (6 bases). V was cut by 4 bases and J by 0 bases, with 8 bases left in between. Looked up from germline, CDR1 is SNHLY and CDR2 is FYNNEI. CDR3 length equals 14 residues. The DNA of the CDR3 is TGTGCCAGCAGTGGACAGGTTAGCACAGATACGCAGTATTTT. It codes for CASSGQVSTDTQYF.

This clone was recorded a few times. The V and J genes are TRBV7-9 and TRBJ2-4, with D unclear. Germline CDR1 reads SEHNR; CDR2 reads FQNEAQ (reference sequence). The CDR3 contains 14 residues. The germline V and J ends were trimmed by 1 base and 1 base, with 5 bases remaining between them. The CDR3 nucleotides are TGTGCCAGCAGCTTAGAACGGGCCAAAAACATTCAGTACTTC. Translated, it gives CASSLERAKNIQYF.

V is TRBV2 and J is TRBJ1-1; 7 nucleotides agree with TRBD1. Unmatched junction bases numbered 14, after V lost 5 bases and J lost 11 bases. CDR1 and CDR2 (germline): SNHLY, FYNNEI. The CDR3 has 14 amino acids. The chain's CDR3 is CASSPGTAQHAAFF. The DNA of the CDR3 is TGTGCCAGCAGTCCCGGGACAGCACAACATGCGGCTTTCTTT.

J is TRBJ1-6 and V is TRBV30, with TRBD1 identical over 9 bases. The trim removed 2 bases at V and 0 bases at J, leaving 11 bases unmatched. This CDR3 region has 19 residues. Germline V CDR1 and CDR2: GTSNPN, SVGIG (reference sequence). As DNA, the CDR3 is TGTGCCTGGAGTACGTTTCAGCTGACAGGGGGCTCCTATAATTCACCCCTCCACTTT. This codes for CAWSTFQLTGGSYNSPLHF.

J is TRBJ2-1 and V is TRBV7-6, with TRBD2 matching over 9 bases. Per germline, CDR1 SGHVS and CDR2 FNYEAQ. The CDR3 is 15 amino acids. Trimming at V came to 2 bases and at J to 9 bases, leaving 8 bases not matched to a gene. CDR3 sequence reads: CASSLMGGGASEQFF. For the CDR3, the DNA is TGTGCCAGCAGCTTAATGGGCGGGGGGGCGTCTGAGCAGTTCTTC. Supplemented by reference TRBV7-6 and TRBJ2-1, the full variable domain reads GAGVSQSPRYKVTKRGQDVALRCDPISGHVSLYWYRQALGQGPEFLTYFNYEAQQDKSGLPNDRFSAERPEGSISTLTIQRTEQRDSAMYRCASSLMGGGASEQFFGPGTRLTVL.

The chain recombines TRBV6-5 with TRBJ2-5, with 12 bases matching TRBD2. The trim removed 1 base at V and 7 bases at J, leaving 7 bases unmatched. Germline V gives CDR1 MNHEY, CDR2 SVGAGI. CDR3 length equals 16 residues. The CDR3 is CASSYFLAGGFGTQYF. The CDR3 nucleotides are TGTGCCAGCAGTTACTTCCTAGCGGGGGGGTTCGGGACCCAGTACTTC.